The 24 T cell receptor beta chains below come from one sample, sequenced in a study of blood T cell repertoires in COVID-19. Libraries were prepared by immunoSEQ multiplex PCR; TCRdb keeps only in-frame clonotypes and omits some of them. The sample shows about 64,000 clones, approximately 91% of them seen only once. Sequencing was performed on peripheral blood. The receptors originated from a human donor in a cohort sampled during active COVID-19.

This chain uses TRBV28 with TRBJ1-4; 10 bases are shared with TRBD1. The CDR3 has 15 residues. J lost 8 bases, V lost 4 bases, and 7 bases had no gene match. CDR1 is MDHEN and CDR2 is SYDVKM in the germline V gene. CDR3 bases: TGTGCCAGCAGTTCCCGGACAGGGGGAGCCGAAAAACTGTTTTTT. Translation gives CASSSRTGGAEKLFF.

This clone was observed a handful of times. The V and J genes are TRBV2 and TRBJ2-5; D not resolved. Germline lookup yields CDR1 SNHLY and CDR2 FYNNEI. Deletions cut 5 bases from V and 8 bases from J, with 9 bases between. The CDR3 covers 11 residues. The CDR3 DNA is TGTGCCAGCAGTCAAGAGAGAACCCAGTACTTC. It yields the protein CASSQERTQYF.

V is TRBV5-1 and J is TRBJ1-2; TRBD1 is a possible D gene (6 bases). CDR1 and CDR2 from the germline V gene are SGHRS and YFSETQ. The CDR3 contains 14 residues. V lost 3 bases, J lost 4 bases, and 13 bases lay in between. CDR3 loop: CASSSPDSLYGYTF. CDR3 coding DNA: TGCGCCAGCAGCTCCCCGGACAGCCTCTATGGCTACACCTTC.

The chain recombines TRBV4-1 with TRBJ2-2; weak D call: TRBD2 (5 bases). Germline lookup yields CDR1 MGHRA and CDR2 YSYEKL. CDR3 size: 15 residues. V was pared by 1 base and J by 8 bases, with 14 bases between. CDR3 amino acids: CASSQVVLAGGELFF. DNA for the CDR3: TGCGCCAGCAGCCAAGTTGTCCTAGCTGGGGGGGAGCTGTTTTTT.

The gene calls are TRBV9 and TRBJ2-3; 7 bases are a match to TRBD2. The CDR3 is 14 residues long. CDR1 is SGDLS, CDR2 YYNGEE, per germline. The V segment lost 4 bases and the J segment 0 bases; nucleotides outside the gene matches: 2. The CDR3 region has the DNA TGTGCCAGCAGCCCAGCGGGAAGCACAGATACGCAGTATTTT. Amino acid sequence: CASSPAGSTDTQYF. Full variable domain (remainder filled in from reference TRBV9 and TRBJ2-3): DSGVTQTPKHLITATGQRVTLRCSPRSGDLSVYWYQQSLDQGLQFLIQYYNGEERAKGNILERFSAQQFPDLHSELNLSSLELGDSALYFCASSPAGSTDTQYFGPGTRLTVL.

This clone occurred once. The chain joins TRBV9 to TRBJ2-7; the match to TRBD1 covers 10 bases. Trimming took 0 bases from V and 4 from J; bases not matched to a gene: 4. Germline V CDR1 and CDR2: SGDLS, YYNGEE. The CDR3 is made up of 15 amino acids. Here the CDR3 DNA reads TGTGCCAGCAGCGTAGGGACAGGGGGGGTGTACGAGCAGTACTTC. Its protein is CASSVGTGGVYEQYF.

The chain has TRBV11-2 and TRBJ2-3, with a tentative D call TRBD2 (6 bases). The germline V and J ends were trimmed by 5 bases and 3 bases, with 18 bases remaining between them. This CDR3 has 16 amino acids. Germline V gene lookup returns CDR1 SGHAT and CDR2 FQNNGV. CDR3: CASSPGGAGRTDTQYF. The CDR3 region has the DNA TGTGCCAGCAGCCCCGGTGGGGCAGGGAGGACAGATACGCAGTATTTT.

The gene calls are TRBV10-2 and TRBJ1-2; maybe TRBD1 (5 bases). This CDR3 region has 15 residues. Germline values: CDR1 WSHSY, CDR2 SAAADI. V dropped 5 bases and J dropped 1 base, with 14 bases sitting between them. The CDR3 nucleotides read TGCGCCAGCAGTACCTCGCGGGGGGATAACTATGGCTACACCTTC. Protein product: CASSTSRGDNYGYTF.

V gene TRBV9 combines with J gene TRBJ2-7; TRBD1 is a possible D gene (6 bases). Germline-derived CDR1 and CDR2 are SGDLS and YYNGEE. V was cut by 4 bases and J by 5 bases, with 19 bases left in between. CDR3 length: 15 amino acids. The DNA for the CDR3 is TGTGCCAGCAGCCCCAGGGGCGCGGGTGTCCACGAGCAGTACTTC. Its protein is CASSPRGAGVHEQYF.

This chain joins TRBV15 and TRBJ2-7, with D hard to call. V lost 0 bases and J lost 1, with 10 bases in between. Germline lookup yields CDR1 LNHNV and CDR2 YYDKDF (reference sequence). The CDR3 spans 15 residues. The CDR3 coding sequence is TGTGCCACCAGCAGAGATCGAAGAGGTTCCTACGAGCAGTACTTC. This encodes CATSRDRRGSYEQYF. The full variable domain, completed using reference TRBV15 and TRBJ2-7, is DAMVIQNPRYQVTQFGKPVTLSCSQTLNHNVMYWYQQKSSQAPKLLFHYYDKDFNNEADTPDNFQSRRPNTSFCFLDIRSPGLGDTAMYLCATSRDRRGSYEQYFGPGTRLTVT.

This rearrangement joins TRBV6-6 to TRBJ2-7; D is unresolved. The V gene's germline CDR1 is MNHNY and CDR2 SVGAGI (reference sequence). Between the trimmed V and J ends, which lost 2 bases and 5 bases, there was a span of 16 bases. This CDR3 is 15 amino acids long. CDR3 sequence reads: CASSYRGTPEHEQYF. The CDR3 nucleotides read TGTGCCAGCAGTTACAGAGGAACCCCCGAGCACGAGCAGTACTTC.

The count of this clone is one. In nucleotides, the CDR3 is TGTGCCAGCAGCTTAGAAAGCGGGAGGGACAAAAACATTCAGTACTTC. Its protein product is CASSLESGRDKNIQYF. The chain recombines TRBV7-8 with TRBJ2-4; the match to TRBD2 covers 10 bases. Looked up from germline, CDR1 is SGHVS and CDR2 is FQNEAQ. The CDR3 length is 16 residues. J was trimmed by 3 bases and V by 1 base; bases with no gene match: 3. Looking up the rest from reference TRBV7-8 and TRBJ2-4 gives the full variable domain: GAGVSQSPRYKVAKRGQDVALRCDPISGHVSLFWYQQALGQGPEFLTYFQNEAQLDKSGLPSDRFFAERPEGSVSTLKIQRTQQEDSAVYLCASSLESGRDKNIQYFGAGTRLSVL.

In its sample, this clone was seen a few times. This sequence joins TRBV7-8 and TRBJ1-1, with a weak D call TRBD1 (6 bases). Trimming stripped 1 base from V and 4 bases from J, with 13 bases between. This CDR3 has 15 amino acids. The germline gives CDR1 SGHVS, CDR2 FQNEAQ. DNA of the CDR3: TGTGCCAGCAGCTTAGGGGGCAGGGGTGGCACTGAAGCTTTCTTT. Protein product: CASSLGGRGGTEAFF.

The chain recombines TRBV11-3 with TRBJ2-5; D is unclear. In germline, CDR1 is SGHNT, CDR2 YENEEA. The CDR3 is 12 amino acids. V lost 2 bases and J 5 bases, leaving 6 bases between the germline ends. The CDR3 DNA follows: TGTGCCAGCAGCTTAAGTCGGGAGACCCAGTACTTC. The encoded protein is CASSLSRETQYF.

Here the CDR3 DNA reads TGTGCCAGCAGCTTGGTTCGGTCTAGCGTGACCTACGAGCAGTACTTC. Its protein product is CASSLVRSSVTYEQYF. V is TRBV5-5 and J is TRBJ2-7, with D perhaps TRBD2 (6 bases). The CDR3 length is 16 residues. V shed 0 bases and J shed 2 bases, with 15 bases lying between them. The germline V gene encodes CDR1 SGHKS and CDR2 YYEKEE (reference sequence).

This CDR3 reads CATSREAGGPGNEQFF. In DNA form, the CDR3 reads TGTGCCACCAGCAGAGAGGCGGGAGGGCCGGGTAATGAGCAGTTCTTC. This chain links TRBV15 with TRBJ2-1; 9 nucleotides align to TRBD2. Germline-derived CDR1 and CDR2 are LNHNV and YYDKDF (reference sequence). This CDR3 is 16 amino acids long. V lost 0 bases, J lost 7 bases, and 7 bases stayed unmatched.

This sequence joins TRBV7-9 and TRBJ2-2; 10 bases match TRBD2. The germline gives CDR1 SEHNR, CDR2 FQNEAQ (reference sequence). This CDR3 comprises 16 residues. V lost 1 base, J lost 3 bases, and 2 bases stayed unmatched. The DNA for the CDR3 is TGTGCCAGCAGCTTAGGGCTAGCGGGGGACACCGGGGAGCTGTTTTTT. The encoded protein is CASSLGLAGDTGELFF. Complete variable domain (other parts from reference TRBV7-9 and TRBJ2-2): DTGVSQNPRHKITKRGQNVTFRCDPISEHNRLYWYRQTLGQGPEFLTYFQNEAQLEKSRLLSDRFSAERPKGSFSTLEIQRTEQGDSAMYLCASSLGLAGDTGELFFGEGSRLTVL.

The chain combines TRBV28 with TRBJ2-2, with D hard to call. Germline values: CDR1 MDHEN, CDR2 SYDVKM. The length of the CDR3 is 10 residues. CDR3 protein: CPSPTGELFF. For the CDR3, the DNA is TGTCCCTCCCCCACCGGGGAGCTGTTTTTT.

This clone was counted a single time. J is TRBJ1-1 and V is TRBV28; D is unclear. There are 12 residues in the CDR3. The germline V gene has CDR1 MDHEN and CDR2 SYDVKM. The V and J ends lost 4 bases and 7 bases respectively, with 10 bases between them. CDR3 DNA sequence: TGTGCCAGCAGTTCGACGACAAGTGAAGCTTTCTTT. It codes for CASSSTTSEAFF.

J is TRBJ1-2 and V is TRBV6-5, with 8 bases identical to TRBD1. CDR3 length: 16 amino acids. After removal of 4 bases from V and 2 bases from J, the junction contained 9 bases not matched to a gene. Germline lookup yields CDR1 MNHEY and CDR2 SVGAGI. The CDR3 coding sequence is TGTGCCAGCAGTTTAACTCGGCAGGGGGCGAACTATGGCTACACCTTC. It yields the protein CASSLTRQGANYGYTF.

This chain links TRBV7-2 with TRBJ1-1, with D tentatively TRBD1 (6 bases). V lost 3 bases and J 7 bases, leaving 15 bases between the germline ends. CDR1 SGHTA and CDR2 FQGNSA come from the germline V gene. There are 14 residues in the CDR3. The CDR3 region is CASSFEGESIEAFF. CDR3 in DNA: TGTGCCAGCAGCTTCGAGGGGGAGTCAATTGAAGCTTTCTTT.

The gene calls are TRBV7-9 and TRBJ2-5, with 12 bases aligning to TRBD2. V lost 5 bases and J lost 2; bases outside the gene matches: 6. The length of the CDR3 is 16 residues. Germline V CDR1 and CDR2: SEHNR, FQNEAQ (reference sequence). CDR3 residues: CASSPRTSGAQETQYF. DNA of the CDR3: TGTGCCAGCAGCCCTAGGACTAGCGGGGCTCAAGAGACCCAGTACTTC.

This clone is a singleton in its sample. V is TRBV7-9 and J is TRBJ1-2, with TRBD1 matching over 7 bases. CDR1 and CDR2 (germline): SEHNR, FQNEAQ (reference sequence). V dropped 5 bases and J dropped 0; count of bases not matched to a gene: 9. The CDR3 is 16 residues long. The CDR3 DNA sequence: TGTGCCAGCAGCATGGGACAGACGGAAGCTAACTATGGCTACACCTTC. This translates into CASSMGQTEANYGYTF.

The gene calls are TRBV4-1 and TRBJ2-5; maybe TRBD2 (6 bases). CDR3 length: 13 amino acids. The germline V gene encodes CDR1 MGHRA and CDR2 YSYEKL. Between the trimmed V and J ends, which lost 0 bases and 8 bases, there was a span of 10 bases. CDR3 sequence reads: CASSQEMGGTQYF. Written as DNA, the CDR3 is TGCGCCAGCAGCCAAGAGATGGGGGGAACCCAGTACTTC.